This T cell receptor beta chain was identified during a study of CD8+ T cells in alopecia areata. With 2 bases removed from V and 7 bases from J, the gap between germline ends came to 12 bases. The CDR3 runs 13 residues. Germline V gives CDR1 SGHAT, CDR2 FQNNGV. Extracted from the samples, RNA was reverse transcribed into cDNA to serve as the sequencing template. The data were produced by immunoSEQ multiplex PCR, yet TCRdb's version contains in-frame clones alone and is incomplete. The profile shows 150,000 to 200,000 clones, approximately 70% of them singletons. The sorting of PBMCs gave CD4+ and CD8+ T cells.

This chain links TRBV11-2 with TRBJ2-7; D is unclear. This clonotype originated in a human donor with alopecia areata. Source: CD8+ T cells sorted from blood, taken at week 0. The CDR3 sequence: CASSLPPKREQYF. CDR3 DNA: TGTGCCAGCAGCTTACCCCCAAAGAGGGAGCAGTACTTC.